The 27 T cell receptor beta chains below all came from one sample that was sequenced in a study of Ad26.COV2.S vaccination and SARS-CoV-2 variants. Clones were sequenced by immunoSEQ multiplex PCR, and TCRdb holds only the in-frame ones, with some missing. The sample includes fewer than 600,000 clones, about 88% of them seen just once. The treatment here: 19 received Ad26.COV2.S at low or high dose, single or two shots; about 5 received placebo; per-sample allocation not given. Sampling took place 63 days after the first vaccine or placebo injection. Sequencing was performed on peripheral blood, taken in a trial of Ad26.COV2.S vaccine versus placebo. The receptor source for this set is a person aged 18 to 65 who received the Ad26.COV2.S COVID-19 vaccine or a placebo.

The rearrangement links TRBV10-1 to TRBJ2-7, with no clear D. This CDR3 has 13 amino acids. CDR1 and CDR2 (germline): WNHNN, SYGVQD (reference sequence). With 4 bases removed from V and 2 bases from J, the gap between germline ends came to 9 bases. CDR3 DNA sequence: TGCGCCAGCAGTGGCAGTGATCCCTACGAGCAGTACTTC. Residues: CASSGSDPYEQYF.

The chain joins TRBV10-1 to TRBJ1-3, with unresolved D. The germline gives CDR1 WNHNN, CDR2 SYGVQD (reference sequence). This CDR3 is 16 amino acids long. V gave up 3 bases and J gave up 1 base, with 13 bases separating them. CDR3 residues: CASSEEPLNSGNTIYF. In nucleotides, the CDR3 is TGCGCCAGCAGTGAAGAGCCCTTAAATTCTGGAAACACCATATATTTT.

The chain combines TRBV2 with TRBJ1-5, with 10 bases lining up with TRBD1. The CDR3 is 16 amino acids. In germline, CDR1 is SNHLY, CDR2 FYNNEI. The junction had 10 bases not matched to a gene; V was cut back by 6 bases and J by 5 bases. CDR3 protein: CASRLGTGAGHQPQHF. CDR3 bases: TGTGCCAGCAGGTTAGGGACAGGGGCAGGCCATCAGCCCCAGCATTTT.

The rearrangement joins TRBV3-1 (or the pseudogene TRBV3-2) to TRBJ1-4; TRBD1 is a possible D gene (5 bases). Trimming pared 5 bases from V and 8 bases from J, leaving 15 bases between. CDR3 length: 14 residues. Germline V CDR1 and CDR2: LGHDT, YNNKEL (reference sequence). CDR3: CASSRDRAKEKLFF. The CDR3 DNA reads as TGTGCCAGCAGCAGGGACCGAGCAAAGGAAAAACTGTTTTTT.

This CDR3 is CAWSAGTSGQYF. The CDR3 DNA sequence: TGTGCCTGGAGTGCCGGGACTAGCGGGCAGTACTTC. The chain couples TRBV30 to TRBJ2-7, with 11 bases aligning to TRBD2. The germline gives CDR1 GTSNPN, CDR2 SVGIG (reference sequence). The CDR3 is 12 residues long. The ends lost 1 base at V and 9 bases at J; junction bases unmatched: 2.

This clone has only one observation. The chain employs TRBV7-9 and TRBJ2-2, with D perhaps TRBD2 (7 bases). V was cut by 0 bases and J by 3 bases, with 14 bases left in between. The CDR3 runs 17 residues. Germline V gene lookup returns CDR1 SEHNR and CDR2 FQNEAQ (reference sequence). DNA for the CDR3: TGTGCCAGCAGCTTAGCGGCGGGGGCTGAGGACACCGGGGAGCTGTTTTTT. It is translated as CASSLAAGAEDTGELFF.

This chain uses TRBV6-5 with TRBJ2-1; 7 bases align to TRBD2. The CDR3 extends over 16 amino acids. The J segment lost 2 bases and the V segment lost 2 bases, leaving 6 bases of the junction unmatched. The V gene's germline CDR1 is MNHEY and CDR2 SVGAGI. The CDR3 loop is CASSYGLADPYNEQFF. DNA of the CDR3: TGTGCCAGCAGTTACGGTCTAGCGGACCCCTACAATGAGCAGTTCTTC.

The CDR3 loop reads CATSVGPATESTDTQYF. CDR3 in DNA: TGTGCCACCAGTGTTGGGCCGGCTACGGAGAGCACAGATACGCAGTATTTT. The V call is TRBV24-1, the J call TRBJ2-3, with D unresolved. This CDR3 contains 17 residues. Germline V CDR1 and CDR2: KGHDR, SFDVKD. The V end lost 5 bases, the J end lost 0 bases, and 17 bases lay between the germline ends.

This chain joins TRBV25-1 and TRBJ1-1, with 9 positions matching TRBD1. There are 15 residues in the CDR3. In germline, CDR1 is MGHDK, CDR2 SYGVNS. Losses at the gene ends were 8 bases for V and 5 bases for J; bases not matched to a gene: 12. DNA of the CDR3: TGTGCCAGCCAAGACCCAAGGACAGGGGCGACTGAAGCTTTCTTT. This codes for CASQDPRTGATEAFF. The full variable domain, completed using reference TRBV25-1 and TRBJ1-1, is EADIYQTPRYLVIGTGKKITLECSQTMGHDKMYWYQQDPGMELHLIHYSYGVNSTEKGDLSSESTVSRIRTEHFPLTLESARPSHTSQYLCASQDPRTGATEAFFGQGTRLTVV.

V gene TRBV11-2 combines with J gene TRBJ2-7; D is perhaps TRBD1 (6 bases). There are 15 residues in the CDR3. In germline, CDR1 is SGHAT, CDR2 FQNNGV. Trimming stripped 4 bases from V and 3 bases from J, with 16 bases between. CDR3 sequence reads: CASSSYTGMSYEQYF. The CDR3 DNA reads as TGTGCCAGCAGCTCCTATACAGGGATGAGCTACGAGCAGTACTTC.

CDR3 nucleotides: TGTGCCAGTAGTAACAGGGGGCGAACGGAACCCAGCCAGCCCCAGCATTTT. Amino acid sequence: CASSNRGRTEPSQPQHF. The chain uses TRBV19 and TRBJ1-5; 9 nucleotides line up with TRBD1. CDR1 and CDR2 (germline): LNHDA, SQIVND (reference sequence). V lost 4 bases to trimming and J lost 7 bases; unmatched junction nucleotides: 14. The CDR3 is 17 residues long. The whole variable domain, remainder taken from reference TRBV19 and TRBJ1-5, is DGGITQSPKYLFRKEGQNVTLSCEQNLNHDAMYWYRQDPGQGLRLIYYSQIVNDFQKGDIAEGYSVSREKKESFPLTVTSAQKNPTAFYLCASSNRGRTEPSQPQHFGDGTRLSIL.

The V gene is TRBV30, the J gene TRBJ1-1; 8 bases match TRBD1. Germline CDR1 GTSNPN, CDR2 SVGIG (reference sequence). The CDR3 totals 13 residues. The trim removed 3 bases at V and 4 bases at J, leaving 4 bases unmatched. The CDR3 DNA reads TGTGCCTGGAGCACAGGGGGTGTCACTGAAGCTTTCTTT. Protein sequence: CAWSTGGVTEAFF. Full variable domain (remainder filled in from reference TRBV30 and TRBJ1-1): SQTIHQWPATLVQPVGSPLSLECTVEGTSNPNLYWYRQAAGRGLQLLFYSVGIGQISSEVPQNLSASRPQDRQFILSSKKLLLSDSGFYLCAWSTGGVTEAFFGQGTRLTVV.

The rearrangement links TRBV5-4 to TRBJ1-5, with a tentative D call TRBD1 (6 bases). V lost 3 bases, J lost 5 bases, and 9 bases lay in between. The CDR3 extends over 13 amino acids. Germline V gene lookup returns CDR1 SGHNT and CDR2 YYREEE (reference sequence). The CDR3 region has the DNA TGTGCCAGCAGCTCAGGGGTGCATCAGCCCCAGCATTTT. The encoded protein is CASSSGVHQPQHF.

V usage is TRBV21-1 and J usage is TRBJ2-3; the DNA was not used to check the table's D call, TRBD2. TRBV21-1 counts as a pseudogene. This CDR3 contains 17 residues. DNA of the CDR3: TGTGCCAGCAGCGCTCAGACAACTAGTCGGTCACCGTATACGCAGTATTTT. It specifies CASSAQTTSRSPYTQYF.

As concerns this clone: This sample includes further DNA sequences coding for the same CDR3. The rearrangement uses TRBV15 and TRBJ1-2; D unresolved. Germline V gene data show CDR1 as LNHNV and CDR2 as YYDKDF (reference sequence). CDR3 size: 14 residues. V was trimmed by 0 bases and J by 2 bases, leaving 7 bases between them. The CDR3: CATSRDRGNYGYTF. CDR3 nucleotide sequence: TGTGCCACCAGCAGAGATCGTGGCAACTATGGCTACACCTTC.

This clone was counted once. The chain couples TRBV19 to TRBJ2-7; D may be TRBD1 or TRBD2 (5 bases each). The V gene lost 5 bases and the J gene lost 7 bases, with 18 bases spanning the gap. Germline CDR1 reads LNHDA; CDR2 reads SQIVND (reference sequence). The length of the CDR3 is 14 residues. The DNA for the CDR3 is TGTGCCAGTAGTGCGACCCTCGGGGCTGGAGAGCAGTACTTC. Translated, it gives CASSATLGAGEQYF.

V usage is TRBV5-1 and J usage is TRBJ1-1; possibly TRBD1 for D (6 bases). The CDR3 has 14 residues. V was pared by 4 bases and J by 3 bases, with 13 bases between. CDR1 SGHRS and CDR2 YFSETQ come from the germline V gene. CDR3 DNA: TGCGCCAGCAGCGTACAGGGAGTTGACACTGAAGCTTTCTTT. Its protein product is CASSVQGVDTEAFF.

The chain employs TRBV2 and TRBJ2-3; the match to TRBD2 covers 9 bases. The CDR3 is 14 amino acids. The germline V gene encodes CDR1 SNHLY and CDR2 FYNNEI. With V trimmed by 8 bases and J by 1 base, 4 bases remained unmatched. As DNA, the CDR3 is TGTGCCAGCGATAGGACTAGCGGCACAGATACGCAGTATTTT. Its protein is CASDRTSGTDTQYF.

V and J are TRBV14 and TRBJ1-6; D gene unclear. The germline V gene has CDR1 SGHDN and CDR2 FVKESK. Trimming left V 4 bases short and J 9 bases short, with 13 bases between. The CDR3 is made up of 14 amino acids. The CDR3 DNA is TGTGCCAGCAGCCTAATCTCATGGGGTTCACCCCTCCACTTT. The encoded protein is CASSLISWGSPLHF.

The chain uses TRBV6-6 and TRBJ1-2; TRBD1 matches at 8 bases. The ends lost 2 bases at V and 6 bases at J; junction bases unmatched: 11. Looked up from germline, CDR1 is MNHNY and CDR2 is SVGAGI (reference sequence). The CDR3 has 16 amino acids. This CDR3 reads CASSYQIRGRRNGYTF. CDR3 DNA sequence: TGTGCCAGCAGTTACCAGATCAGGGGGCGAAGGAATGGCTACACCTTC.

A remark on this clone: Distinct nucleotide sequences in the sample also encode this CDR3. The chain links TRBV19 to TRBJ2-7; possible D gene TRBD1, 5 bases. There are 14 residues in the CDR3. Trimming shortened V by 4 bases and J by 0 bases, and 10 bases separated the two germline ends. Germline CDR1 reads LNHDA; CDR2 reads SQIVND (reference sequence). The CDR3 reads CASSTDSSSYEQYF. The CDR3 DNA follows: TGTGCCAGTAGTACAGACAGCAGCTCCTACGAGCAGTACTTC.

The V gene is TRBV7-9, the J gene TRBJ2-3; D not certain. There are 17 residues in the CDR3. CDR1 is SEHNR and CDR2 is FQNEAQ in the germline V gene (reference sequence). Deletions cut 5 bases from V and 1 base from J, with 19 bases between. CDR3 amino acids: CASSPKVGHLGTDTQYF. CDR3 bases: TGTGCCAGCAGCCCTAAGGTGGGTCACCTCGGCACAGATACGCAGTATTTT. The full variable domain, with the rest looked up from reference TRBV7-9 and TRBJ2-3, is DTGVSQNPRHKITKRGQNVTFRCDPISEHNRLYWYRQTLGQGPEFLTYFQNEAQLEKSRLLSDRFSAERPKGSFSTLEIQRTEQGDSAMYLCASSPKVGHLGTDTQYFGPGTRLTVL.

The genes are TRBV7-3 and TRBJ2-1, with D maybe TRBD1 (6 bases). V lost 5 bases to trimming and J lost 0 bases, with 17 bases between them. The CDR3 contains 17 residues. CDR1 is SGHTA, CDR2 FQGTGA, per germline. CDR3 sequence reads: CASSQALRGSSYNEQFF. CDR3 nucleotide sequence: TGTGCCAGCAGCCAGGCGTTAAGGGGGAGCTCCTACAATGAGCAGTTCTTC.

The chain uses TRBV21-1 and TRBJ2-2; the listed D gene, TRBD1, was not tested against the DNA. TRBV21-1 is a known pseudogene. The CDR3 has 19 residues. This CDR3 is CASSNTRTGDRPNTGELFF. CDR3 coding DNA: TGTGCCAGCAGCAACACCCGTACCGGTGACAGGCCGAACACCGGGGAGCTGTTTTTT.

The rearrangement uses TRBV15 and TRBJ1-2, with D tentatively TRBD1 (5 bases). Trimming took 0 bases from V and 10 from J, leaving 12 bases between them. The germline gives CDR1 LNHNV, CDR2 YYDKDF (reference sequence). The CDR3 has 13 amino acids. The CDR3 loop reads CATSRDRDRNYTF. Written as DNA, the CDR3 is TGTGCCACCAGCAGAGATCGGGACCGAAACTACACCTTC.

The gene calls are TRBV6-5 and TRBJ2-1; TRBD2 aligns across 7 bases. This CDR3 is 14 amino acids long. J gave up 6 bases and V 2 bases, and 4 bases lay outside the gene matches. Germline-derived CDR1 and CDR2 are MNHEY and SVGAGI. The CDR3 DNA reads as TGTGCCAGCAGTTACGGGCTAGCGGTCAATGAGCAGTTCTTC. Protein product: CASSYGLAVNEQFF.

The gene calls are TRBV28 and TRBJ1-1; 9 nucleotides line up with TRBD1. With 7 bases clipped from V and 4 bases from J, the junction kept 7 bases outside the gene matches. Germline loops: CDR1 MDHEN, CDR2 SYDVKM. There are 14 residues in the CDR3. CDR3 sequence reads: CASTTTGGGTEAFF. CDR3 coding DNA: TGTGCCAGCACAACGACAGGGGGGGGCACTGAAGCTTTCTTT.